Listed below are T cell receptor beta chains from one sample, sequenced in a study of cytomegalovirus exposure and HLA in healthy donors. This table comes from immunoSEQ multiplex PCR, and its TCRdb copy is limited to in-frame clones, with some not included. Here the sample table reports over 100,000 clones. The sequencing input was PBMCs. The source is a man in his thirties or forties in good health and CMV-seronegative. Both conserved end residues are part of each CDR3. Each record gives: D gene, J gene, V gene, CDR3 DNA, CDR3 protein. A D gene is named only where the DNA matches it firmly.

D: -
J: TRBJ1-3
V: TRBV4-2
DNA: TGTGCCAGCAGCCGGGAGAGAGGCCGGGGAGCAGGAAACACCATATATTTT
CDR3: CASSRERGRGAGNTIYF

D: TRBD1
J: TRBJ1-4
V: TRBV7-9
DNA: TGTGCCAGCAGAAACAACAGGGGTCAGGAAAAACTGTTTTTT
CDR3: CASRNNRGQEKLFF

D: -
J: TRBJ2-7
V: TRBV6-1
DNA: TGTGCCAGCAGTGACGGACAAGACAGGACCCTCGCGCAGTACTTC
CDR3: CASSDGQDRTLAQYF

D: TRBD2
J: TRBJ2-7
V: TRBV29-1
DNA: TGCAGCGTTGAAGACTGGACTAGCGGGGAGAACTCCTACGAGCAGTACTTC
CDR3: CSVEDWTSGENSYEQYF

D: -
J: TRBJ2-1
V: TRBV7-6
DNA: TGTGCCAGCAGCTTAGCGCAGTACAATGAGCAGTTCTTC
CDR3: CASSLAQYNEQFF

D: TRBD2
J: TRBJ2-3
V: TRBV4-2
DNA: TGTGCCAGCAGCCTTAGGCCTAGCGGGGGGGAAGGAGATACGCAGTATTTT
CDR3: CASSLRPSGGEGDTQYF

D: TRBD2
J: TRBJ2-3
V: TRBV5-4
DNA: TGTGCCAGCAGCCTCCCGAGGCCGGGACTAGCGGGGGGGAGCACAGATACGCAGTATTTT
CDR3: CASSLPRPGLAGGSTDTQYF

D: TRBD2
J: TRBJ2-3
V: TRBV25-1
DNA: TGTGCCAGCAGTGAATTCCCAGCGGGGGCCCCCACAGATACGCAGTATTTT
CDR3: CASSEFPAGAPTDTQYF

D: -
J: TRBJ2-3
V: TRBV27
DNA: TGTGCCAGCAGTTTATTAGGTTGGGCAGGGGAAGGTACAGATACGCAGTATTTT
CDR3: CASSLLGWAGEGTDTQYF

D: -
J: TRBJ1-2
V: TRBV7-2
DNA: TGTGCCAGCAGCTTAAGGGGCGGGAGCTATGGCTACACCTTC
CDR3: CASSLRGGSYGYTF

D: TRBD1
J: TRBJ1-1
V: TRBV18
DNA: TGTGCCAGCTCACCTGGGACAGGGGGGTCTGAAGCTTTCTTT
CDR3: CASSPGTGGSEAFF

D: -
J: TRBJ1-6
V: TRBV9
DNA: TGTGCCAGCAGCCTAGCACAGCTAAATTCACCCCTCCACTTT
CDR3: CASSLAQLNSPLHF

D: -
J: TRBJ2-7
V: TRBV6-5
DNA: TGTGCCAGCAGTCTATCTGGACAGCGGTCCTACGAGCAGTACTTC
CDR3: CASSLSGQRSYEQYF

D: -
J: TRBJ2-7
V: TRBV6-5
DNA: TGTGCCAGCAGTTACTCGAACAGGGCAAGGTCCTACGAGCAGTACTTC
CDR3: CASSYSNRARSYEQYF

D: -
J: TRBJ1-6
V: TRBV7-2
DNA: TGTGCCAGCAGCCCGGTTGCTCCTAATTCACCCCTCCACTTT
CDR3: CASSPVAPNSPLHF

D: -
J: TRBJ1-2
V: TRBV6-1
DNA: TGTGCCAGCAGTGAATTAGGCGGCCTCTATGGCTACACCTTC
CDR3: CASSELGGLYGYTF

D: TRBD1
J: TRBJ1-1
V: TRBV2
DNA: TGTGCCAGCAGCCAGACAGGGACTGAAGCTTTCTTT
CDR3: CASSQTGTEAFF

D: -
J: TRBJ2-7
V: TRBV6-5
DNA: TGTGCCAGCAAATGGCAGGTTCTCTCCTACGAGCAGTACTTC
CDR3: CASKWQVLSYEQYF

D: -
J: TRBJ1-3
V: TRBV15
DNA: TGTGCCACGGGCCTCGTAGGAAACACCATATATTTT
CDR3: CATGLVGNTIYF

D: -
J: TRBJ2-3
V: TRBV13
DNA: TGTGCCAGCAGCTTAAACGGTTACAGGGACGTGGGTACGCAGTATTTT
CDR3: CASSLNGYRDVGTQYF

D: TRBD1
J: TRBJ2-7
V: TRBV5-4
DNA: TGTGCCAGCAGCTTTAGGGACAGGGGGCGCGGTGAGCAGTACTTC
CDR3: CASSFRDRGRGEQYF

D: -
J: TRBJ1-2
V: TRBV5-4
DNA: TGTGCCAGCAGCTTTTGGGGGCTAGGGGGCTACACCTTC
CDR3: CASSFWGLGGYTF

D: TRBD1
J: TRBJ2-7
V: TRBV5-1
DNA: TGCGCCAGCAGATCGATGGGACAGACAACTTCGGCCTACGAGCAGTACTTC
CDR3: CASRSMGQTTSAYEQYF

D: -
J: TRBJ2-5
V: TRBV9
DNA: TGTGCCAGCAGCGTAGGGGCCCCTGGGGGGTCTCAAGAGACCCAGTACTTC
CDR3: CASSVGAPGGSQETQYF

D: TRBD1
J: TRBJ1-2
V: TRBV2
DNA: TGTGCCAGGCGGACAGGGGGGGGCTATGGCTACACCTTC
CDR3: CARRTGGGYGYTF

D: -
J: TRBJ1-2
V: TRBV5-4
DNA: TGTGCCAGCAGCCCCCGTACTAACTATGGCTACACCTTC
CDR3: CASSPRTNYGYTF

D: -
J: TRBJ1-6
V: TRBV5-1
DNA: TGCGCCAGCAGCTATGGGCAAAATAATTCACCCCTCCACTTT
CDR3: CASSYGQNNSPLHF

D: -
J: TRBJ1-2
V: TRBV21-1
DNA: TGTGCCAGCAGCAAAATCCCGGCTAACTATGGCTACACCTTC
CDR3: CASSKIPANYGYTF